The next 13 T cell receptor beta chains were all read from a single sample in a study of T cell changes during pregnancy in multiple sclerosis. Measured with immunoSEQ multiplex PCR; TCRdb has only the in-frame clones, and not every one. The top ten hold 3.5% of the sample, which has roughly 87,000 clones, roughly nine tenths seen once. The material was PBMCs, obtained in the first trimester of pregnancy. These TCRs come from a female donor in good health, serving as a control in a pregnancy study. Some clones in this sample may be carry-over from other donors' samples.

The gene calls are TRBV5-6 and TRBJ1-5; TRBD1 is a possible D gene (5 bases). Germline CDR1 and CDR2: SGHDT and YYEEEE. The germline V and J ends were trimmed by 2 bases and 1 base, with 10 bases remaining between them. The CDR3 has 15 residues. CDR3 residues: CASSFRGASNQPQHF. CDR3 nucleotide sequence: TGTGCCAGCAGCTTTAGGGGCGCGAGCAATCAGCCCCAGCATTTT.

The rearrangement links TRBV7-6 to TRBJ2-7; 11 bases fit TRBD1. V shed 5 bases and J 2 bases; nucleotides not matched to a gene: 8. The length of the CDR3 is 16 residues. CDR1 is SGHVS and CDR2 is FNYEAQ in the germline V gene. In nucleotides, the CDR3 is TGTGCCAGCAGCCCCCACGGACAGGGGGCAACCTACGAGCAGTACTTC. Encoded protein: CASSPHGQGATYEQYF.

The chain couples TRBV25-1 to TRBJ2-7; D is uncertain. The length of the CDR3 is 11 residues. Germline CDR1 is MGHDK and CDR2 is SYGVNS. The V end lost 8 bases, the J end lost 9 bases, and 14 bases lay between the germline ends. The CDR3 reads CASGHRRAQYF. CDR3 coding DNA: TGTGCCAGCGGCCATCGGAGAGCGCAGTACTTC.

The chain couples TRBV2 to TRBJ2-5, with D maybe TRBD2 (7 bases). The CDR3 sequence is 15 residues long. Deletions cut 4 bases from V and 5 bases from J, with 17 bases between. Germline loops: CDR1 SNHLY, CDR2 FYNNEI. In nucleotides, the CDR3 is TGTGCCAGCAGTGCAATAGGGGGGGCCTGGGAGACCCAGTACTTC. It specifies CASSAIGGAWETQYF. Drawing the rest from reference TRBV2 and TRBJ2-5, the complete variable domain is EPEVTQTPSHQVTQMGQEVILRCVPISNHLYFYWYRQILGQKVEFLVSFYNNEISEKSEIFDDQFSVERPDGSNFTLKIRSTKLEDSAMYFCASSAIGGAWETQYFGPGTRLLVL.

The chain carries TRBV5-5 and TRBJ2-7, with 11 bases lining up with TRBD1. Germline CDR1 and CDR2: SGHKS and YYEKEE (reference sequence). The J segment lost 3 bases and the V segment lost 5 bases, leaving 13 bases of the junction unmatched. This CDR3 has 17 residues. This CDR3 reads CASSSGTGGSISYEQYF. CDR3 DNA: TGTGCCAGCAGTTCGGGGACAGGGGGGTCTATAAGCTACGAGCAGTACTTC.

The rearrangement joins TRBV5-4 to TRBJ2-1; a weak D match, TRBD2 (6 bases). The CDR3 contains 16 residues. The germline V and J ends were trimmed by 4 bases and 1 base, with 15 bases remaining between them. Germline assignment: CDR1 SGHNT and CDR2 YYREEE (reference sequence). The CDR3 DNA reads TGTGCCAGCAGCGTTGAACTTAGCGGATCCTACAATGAGCAGTTCTTC. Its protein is CASSVELSGSYNEQFF.

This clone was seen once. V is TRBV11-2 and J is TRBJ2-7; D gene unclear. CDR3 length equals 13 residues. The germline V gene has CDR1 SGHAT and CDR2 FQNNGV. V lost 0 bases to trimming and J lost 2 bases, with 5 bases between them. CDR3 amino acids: CASSLDGPYEQYF. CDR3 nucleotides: TGTGCCAGCAGCTTAGATGGGCCCTACGAGCAGTACTTC.

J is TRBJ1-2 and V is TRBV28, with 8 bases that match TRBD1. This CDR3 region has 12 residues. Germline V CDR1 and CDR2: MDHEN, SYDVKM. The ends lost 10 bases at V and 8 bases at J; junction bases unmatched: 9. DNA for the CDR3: TGTGCCACCGACAGGGGACAAAAAGGCTACACCTTC. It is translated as CATDRGQKGYTF.

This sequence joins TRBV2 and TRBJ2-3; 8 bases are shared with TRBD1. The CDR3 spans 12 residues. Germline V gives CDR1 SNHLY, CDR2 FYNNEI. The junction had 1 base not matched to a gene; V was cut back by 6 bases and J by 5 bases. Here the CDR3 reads CASRDRGDTQYF. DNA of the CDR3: TGTGCCAGCAGAGACAGGGGAGATACGCAGTATTTT.

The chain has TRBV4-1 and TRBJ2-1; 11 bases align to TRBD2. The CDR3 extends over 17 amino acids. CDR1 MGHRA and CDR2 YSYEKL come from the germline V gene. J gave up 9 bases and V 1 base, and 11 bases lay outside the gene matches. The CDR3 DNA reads TGCGCCAGCAGCCAAGTGTTTACTAGCGGGGGAGTCACTGAGCAGTTCTTC. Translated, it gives CASSQVFTSGGVTEQFF.

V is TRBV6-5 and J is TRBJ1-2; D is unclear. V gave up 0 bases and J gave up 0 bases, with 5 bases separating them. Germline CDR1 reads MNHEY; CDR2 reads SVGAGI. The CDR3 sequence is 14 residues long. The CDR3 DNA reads TGTGCCAGCAGTTACTCAACAGCTAACTATGGCTACACCTTC. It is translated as CASSYSTANYGYTF.

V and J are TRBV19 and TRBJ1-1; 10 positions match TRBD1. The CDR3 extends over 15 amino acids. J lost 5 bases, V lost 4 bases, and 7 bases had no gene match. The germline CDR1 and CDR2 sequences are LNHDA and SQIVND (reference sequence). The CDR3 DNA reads TGTGCCAGTAGTACCAAGGACAGGGGGAGGACTGAAGCTTTCTTT. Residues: CASSTKDRGRTEAFF.

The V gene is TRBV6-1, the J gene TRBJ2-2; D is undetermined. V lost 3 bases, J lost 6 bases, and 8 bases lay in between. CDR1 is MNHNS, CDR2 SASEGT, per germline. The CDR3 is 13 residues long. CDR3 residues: CASSEAGSGELFF. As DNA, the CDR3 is TGTGCCAGCAGTGAGGCAGGCTCCGGGGAGCTGTTTTTT.